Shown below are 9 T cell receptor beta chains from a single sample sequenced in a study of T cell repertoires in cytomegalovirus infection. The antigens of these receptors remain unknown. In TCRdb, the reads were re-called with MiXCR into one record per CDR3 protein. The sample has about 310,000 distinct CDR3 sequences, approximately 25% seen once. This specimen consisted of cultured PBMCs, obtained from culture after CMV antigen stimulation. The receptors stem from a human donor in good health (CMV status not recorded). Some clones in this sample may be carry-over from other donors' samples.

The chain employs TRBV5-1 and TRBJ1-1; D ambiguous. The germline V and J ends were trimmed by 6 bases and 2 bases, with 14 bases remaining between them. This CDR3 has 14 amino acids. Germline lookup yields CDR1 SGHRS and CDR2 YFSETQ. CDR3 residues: CASTMDRANTEAFF. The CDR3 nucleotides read TGCGCCAGCACCATGGATCGTGCCAACACTGAAGCTTTCTTT.

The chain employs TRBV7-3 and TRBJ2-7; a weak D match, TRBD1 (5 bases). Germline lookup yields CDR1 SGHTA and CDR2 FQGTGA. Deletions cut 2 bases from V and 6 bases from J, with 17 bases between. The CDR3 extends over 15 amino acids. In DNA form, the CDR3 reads TGTGCCAGCAGCTTAGGGTATGGGGCGGAATTCGAGCAGTACTTC. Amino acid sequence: CASSLGYGAEFEQYF.

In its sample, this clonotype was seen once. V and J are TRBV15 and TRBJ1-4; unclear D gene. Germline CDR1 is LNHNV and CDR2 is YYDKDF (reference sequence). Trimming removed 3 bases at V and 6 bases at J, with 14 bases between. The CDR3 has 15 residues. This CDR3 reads CATSRGGNPDEKLFF. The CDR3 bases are TGTGCCACCAGCAGGGGCGGGAACCCTGATGAAAAACTGTTTTTT.

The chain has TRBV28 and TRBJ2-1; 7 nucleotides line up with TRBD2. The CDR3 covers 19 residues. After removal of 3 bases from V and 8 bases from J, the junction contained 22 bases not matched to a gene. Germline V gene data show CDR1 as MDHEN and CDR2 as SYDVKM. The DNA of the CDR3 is TGTGCCAGCAGTTTGAAGGCTCTCCGGCGGGAGAAACCAAGGGATGAGCAGTTCTTC. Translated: CASSLKALRREKPRDEQFF. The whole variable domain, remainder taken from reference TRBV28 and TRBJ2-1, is DVKVTQSSRYLVKRTGEKVFLECVQDMDHENMFWYRQDPGLGLRLIYFSYDVKMKEKGDIPEGYSVSREKKERFSLILESASTNQTSMYLCASSLKALRREKPRDEQFFGPGTRLTVL.

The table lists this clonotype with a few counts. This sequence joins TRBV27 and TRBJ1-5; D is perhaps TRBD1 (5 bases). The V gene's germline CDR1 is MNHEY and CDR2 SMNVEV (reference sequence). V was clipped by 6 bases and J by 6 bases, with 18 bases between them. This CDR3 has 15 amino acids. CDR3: CASSRNRYHGQPQHF. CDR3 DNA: TGTGCCAGCAGCCGCAACAGGTACCATGGTCAGCCCCAGCATTTT.

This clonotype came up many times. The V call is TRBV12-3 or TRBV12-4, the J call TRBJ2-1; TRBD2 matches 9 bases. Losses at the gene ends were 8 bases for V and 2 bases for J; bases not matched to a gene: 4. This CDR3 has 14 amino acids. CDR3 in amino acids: CASRAGGPYNEQFF. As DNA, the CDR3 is TGTGCCAGCCGCGCGGGAGGGCCCTACAATGAGCAGTTCTTC.

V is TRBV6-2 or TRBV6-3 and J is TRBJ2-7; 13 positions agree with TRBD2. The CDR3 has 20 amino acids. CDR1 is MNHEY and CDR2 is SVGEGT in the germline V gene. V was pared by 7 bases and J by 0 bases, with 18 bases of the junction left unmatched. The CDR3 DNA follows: TGTGCCAGCACCCCACTAATAGGGACTAGCGGGACTAGGAGCTCCTACGAGCAGTACTTC. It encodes CASTPLIGTSGTRSSYEQYF.

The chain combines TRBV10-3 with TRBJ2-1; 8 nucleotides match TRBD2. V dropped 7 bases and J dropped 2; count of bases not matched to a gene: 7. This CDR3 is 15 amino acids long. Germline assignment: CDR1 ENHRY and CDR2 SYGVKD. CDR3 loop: CAIMAGGRTYNEQFF. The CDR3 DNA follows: TGTGCCATCATGGCGGGAGGCCGAACCTACAATGAGCAGTTCTTC.

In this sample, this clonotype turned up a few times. CDR3: CASRSDRDENGYTF. CDR3 nucleotides: TGTGCCAGCAGATCCGACAGGGATGAAAATGGCTACACCTTC. This sequence joins TRBV6-2 or TRBV6-3 and TRBJ1-2; TRBD1 matches at 7 bases. Trimming removed 6 bases from V and 6 bases from J; junction bases left unmatched: 10. The CDR3 runs to 14 residues. Germline loops: CDR1 MNHEY, CDR2 SVGEGT.